This T cell receptor beta chain stems from a study of blood T cell repertoires in COVID-19. Study details: Both acute and convalescent COVID-19 samples were obtained from the United States, Italy and Spain. The analysed material was cDNA or gDNA that came from T cells, B-cell-depleted T cells, or PBMCs.

Germline values: CDR1 MRHNA, CDR2 SNTAGT. This CDR3 spans 13 amino acids. Trimming stripped 6 bases from V and 2 bases from J, with 10 bases between. This clone appeared a few times. As originally analysed: For nucleated cells, counts were estimated from reference gene primer amplification. The table came from immunoSEQ multiplex PCR; TCRdb's copy has only in-frame clones and leaves some out. V, J and clone size derive from that table, while D and trimming were established from the DNA sequence. The data contain about 140,000 clones, 65% to 90% of them singletons. Sequencing was carried out using peripheral blood. The chain carries TRBV6-4 and TRBJ1-1; a weak D match, TRBD1 (5 bases). The receptor's source is a man aged 45-65 years with acute or convalescent COVID-19. The CDR3 spells CASRAGPNTEAFF. The DNA for the CDR3 is TGTGCCAGCAGAGCGGGACCTAACACTGAAGCTTTCTTT.